One sample yielded the 10 T cell receptor beta chains listed below, sequenced in a study of blood T cell repertoires in COVID-19. Data came from immunoSEQ multiplex PCR; TCRdb stores just in-frame clones and leaves some out. In the table there are 60,000 to 90,000 clones, approximately 92% of which are singletons. Sequencing was done on a sample of peripheral blood. Every receptor here comes from a woman older than 75 with acute or convalescent COVID-19.

This clone occurred a few times. The genes are TRBV5-8 and TRBJ1-1; D uncertain. Between the trimmed V and J ends, which lost 2 bases and 5 bases, there was a span of 10 bases. Germline V gene data show CDR1 as SGHTS and CDR2 as YDEGEE. The CDR3 runs to 13 residues. This chain's CDR3 is CASSFKSRTEAFF. CDR3 DNA: TGTGCCAGCAGCTTTAAGTCTAGGACTGAAGCTTTCTTT.

V usage is TRBV7-6 and J usage is TRBJ2-7; 9 positions agree with TRBD1. Trimming cost V 5 bases and J 0 bases; bases outside gene matches: 14. The CDR3 runs to 18 residues. The germline CDR1 and CDR2 sequences are SGHVS and FNYEAQ. The CDR3 here is CASSMIIPGTGSSYEQYF. For the CDR3, the DNA is TGTGCCAGCAGCATGATAATACCGGGGACAGGGAGCTCCTACGAGCAGTACTTC.

The J gene is TRBJ2-5, the V gene TRBV5-4; 11 bases map to TRBD1. After removal of 4 bases from V and 4 bases from J, the junction contained 3 bases not matched to a gene. Germline V gene data show CDR1 as SGHNT and CDR2 as YYREEE (reference sequence). The CDR3 contains 14 residues. The CDR3 reads CASSTDRGRETQYF. CDR3 DNA sequence: TGTGCCAGCAGCACGGACAGGGGGCGAGAGACCCAGTACTTC.

CDR3 amino acids: CASSQGTSGIEETQYF. The DNA for the CDR3 is TGTGCCAGCAGCCAAGGGACTAGCGGGATAGAAGAGACCCAGTACTTC. The chain joins TRBV4-2 to TRBJ2-5; 12 bases are a match to TRBD2. J gave up 3 bases and V 1 base, and 3 bases lay outside the gene matches. This CDR3 has 16 amino acids. CDR1 LGHNA and CDR2 YNFKEQ come from the germline V gene.

The chain links TRBV4-1 to TRBJ2-3; maybe TRBD2 (5 bases). V was cut by 4 bases and J by 5 bases, with 13 bases left in between. Germline V lookup: CDR1 MGHRA, CDR2 YSYEKL. The CDR3 has 14 residues. The CDR3 spells CASSLGLLGDTQYF. The CDR3 DNA reads as TGCGCCAGCAGCCTAGGACTTCTCGGAGATACGCAGTATTTT.

The V gene is TRBV24-1, the J gene TRBJ2-2; the D is unclear. Trimming removed 2 bases from V and 6 bases from J, with 6 bases in between. Germline V lookup: CDR1 KGHDR, CDR2 SFDVKD. This CDR3 contains 13 residues. CDR3 DNA: TGTGCCACCAGTGATTACTTTTCCGGGGAGCTGTTTTTT. It codes for CATSDYFSGELFF.

The CDR3 here is CASSLAVGTSEQYF. In DNA, the CDR3 is TGTGCCAGCAGCTTAGCGGTAGGGACTAGCGAGCAGTACTTC. This chain links TRBV7-2 with TRBJ2-7, with 8 bases that match TRBD2. Trimming took 0 bases from V and 6 from J; bases not matched to a gene: 4. The CDR3 contains 14 residues. Germline CDR1 and CDR2: SGHTA and FQGNSA. The full variable domain, in which reference TRBV7-2 and TRBJ2-7 provide the parts outside the CDR3, is GAGVSQSPSNKVTEKGKDVELRCDPISGHTALYWYRQSLGQGLEFLIYFQGNSAPDKSGLPSDRFSAERTGGSVSTLTIQRTQQEDSAVYLCASSLAVGTSEQYFGPGTRLTVT.

V usage is TRBV3-1 (or the pseudogene TRBV3-2) and J usage is TRBJ1-5; the D gene is possibly TRBD1 (5 bases). The CDR3 extends over 15 amino acids. V lost 2 bases, J lost 6 bases, and 14 bases lay in between. Germline CDR1 LGHDT, CDR2 YNNKEL (reference sequence). CDR3 residues: CASSQYGGGIQPQHF. The CDR3 DNA sequence: TGTGCCAGCAGCCAATACGGCGGGGGGATTCAGCCCCAGCATTTT.

The rearrangement uses TRBV7-9 and TRBJ2-2; tentatively, D is TRBD1 (6 bases). V lost 1 base and J 5 bases, leaving 8 bases between the germline ends. The germline gives CDR1 SEHNR, CDR2 FQNEAQ (reference sequence). This CDR3 comprises 14 residues. DNA of the CDR3: TGTGCCAGCAGCTTAGTTCAGGGGACCGGGGAGCTGTTTTTT. This translates into CASSLVQGTGELFF. The full variable domain, in which reference TRBV7-9 and TRBJ2-2 provide the parts outside the CDR3, is DTGVSQNPRHKITKRGQNVTFRCDPISEHNRLYWYRQTLGQGPEFLTYFQNEAQLEKSRLLSDRFSAERPKGSFSTLEIQRTEQGDSAMYLCASSLVQGTGELFFGEGSRLTVL.

The chain uses TRBV14 and TRBJ2-3; a weak D match, TRBD1 (5 bases). Trimming took 2 bases from V and 4 from J, leaving 22 bases between them. CDR1 and CDR2 (germline): SGHDN, FVKESK. CDR3 length equals 18 residues. CDR3 sequence: CASSQTRFLQGPPDTQYF. In DNA, the CDR3 is TGTGCCAGCAGCCAAACCAGATTTTTGCAGGGCCCCCCAGATACGCAGTATTTT.